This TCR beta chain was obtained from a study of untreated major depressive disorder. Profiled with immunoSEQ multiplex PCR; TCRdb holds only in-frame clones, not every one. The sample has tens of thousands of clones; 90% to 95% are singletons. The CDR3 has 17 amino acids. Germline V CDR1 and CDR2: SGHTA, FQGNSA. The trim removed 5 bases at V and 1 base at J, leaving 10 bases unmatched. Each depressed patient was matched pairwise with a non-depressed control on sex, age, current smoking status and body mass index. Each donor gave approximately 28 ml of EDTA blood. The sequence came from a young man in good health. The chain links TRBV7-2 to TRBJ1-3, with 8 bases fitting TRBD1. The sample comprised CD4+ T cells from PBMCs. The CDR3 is CASSLWTGTFSGNTIYF. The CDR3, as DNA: TGTGCCAGCAGCCTTTGGACAGGGACATTTTCTGGAAACACCATATATTTT.